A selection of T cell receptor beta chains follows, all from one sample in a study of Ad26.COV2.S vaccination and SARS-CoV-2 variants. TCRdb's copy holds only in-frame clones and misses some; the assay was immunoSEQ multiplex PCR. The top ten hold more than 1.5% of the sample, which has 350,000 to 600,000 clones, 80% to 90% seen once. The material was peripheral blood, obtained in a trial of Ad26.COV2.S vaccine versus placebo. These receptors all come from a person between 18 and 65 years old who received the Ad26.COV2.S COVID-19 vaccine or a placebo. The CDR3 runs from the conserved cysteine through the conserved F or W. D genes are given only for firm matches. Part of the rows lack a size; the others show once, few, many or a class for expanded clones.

CDR3nt: TGTGCCAGCAGCTTCGGGGTTGGTAATGAAAAACTGTTTTTT; CDR3aa: CASSFGVGNEKLFF; j_gene: TRBJ1-4; d_gene: -; v_gene: TRBV5-4; abundance: -
CDR3nt: TGTGCCAGCAGTTTAGCGGGGACTAGCGCGGGGTACAATGAGCAGTTCTTC; CDR3aa: CASSLAGTSAGYNEQFF; j_gene: TRBJ2-1; d_gene: TRBD2; v_gene: TRBV28; abundance: -
CDR3nt: TGCGCCAGCAGCACCCGACAGGGGGCTAGCACCGGGGAGCTGTTTTTT; CDR3aa: CASSTRQGASTGELFF; j_gene: TRBJ2-2; d_gene: TRBD1; v_gene: TRBV5-1; abundance: once
CDR3nt: TGTGCCAGTAGTATAGATCTTCGGGACACTGAAGCTTTCTTT; CDR3aa: CASSIDLRDTEAFF; j_gene: TRBJ1-1; d_gene: -; v_gene: TRBV19; abundance: -
CDR3nt: TGCGCCAGCAGCACGGTGGGGGCGGCTGGAAACACCATATATTTT; CDR3aa: CASSTVGAAGNTIYF; j_gene: TRBJ1-3; d_gene: -; v_gene: TRBV5-1; abundance: -
CDR3nt: TGCGCCAGCAGCCAAGTCCCTCCGCAGGGAGGTAATTCACCCCTCCACTTT; CDR3aa: CASSQVPPQGGNSPLHF; j_gene: TRBJ1-6; d_gene: -; v_gene: TRBV4-1; abundance: -
CDR3nt: TGTGCCAGCAGCTCAGGTCCCCAGGCGCACGAGCAGTACTTC; CDR3aa: CASSSGPQAHEQYF; j_gene: TRBJ2-7; d_gene: -; v_gene: TRBV11-3; abundance: -
CDR3nt: TGTGCCAGCAGCTTAGCGCTTTCAGGTGTGGTGACCCAGTACTTC; CDR3aa: CASSLALSGVVTQYF; j_gene: TRBJ2-5; d_gene: -; v_gene: TRBV7-2; abundance: -
CDR3nt: TGTGCCAGCAGTTACTCGGGGCCTACCTACGAGCAGTACTTC; CDR3aa: CASSYSGPTYEQYF; j_gene: TRBJ2-7; d_gene: -; v_gene: TRBV6-5; abundance: once
CDR3nt: TGTGCCAGGAACAGGGACGGTGAAGCTTTCTTT; CDR3aa: CARNRDGEAFF; j_gene: TRBJ1-1; d_gene: -; v_gene: TRBV2; abundance: -
CDR3nt: TGCGCCAGCAGCCAAGGACCGCTGAATGAAAAACTGTTTTTT; CDR3aa: CASSQGPLNEKLFF; j_gene: TRBJ1-4; d_gene: -; v_gene: TRBV4-1; abundance: -
CDR3nt: TGTGCCAGCAGCGTAGGGCCAGGCCTGGACAGTGATCGGTGGATCTATGGCTACACCTTC; CDR3aa: CASSVGPGLDSDRWIYGYTF; j_gene: TRBJ1-2; d_gene: -; v_gene: TRBV9; abundance: -
CDR3nt: TGTGCCAGCACCGACACTGTAAGCAATCAGCCCCAGCATTTT; CDR3aa: CASTDTVSNQPQHF; j_gene: TRBJ1-5; d_gene: -; v_gene: TRBV7-9; abundance: -
CDR3nt: TGTGCCAGCAGCCCGACCGGGACAGGGCGCAGCCAGCCCCAGCATTTT; CDR3aa: CASSPTGTGRSQPQHF; j_gene: TRBJ1-5; d_gene: TRBD1; v_gene: TRBV3-1/TRBV3-2; abundance: -
CDR3nt: TGTGCCAGCAGCCCCGAGCTATCACATACGCAGTATTTT; CDR3aa: CASSPELSHTQYF; j_gene: TRBJ2-3; d_gene: -; v_gene: TRBV7-2; abundance: -
CDR3nt: TGTGCCAGCAGTGTTTACAGGGGTAGCGGGGGACAAGCTTTCTTT; CDR3aa: CASSVYRGSGGQAFF; j_gene: TRBJ1-1; d_gene: TRBD1; v_gene: TRBV28; abundance: -
CDR3nt: TGTGCCAGCAGCTTGCCACCGGCAGGGGCTAACTATGGCTACACCTTC; CDR3aa: CASSLPPAGANYGYTF; j_gene: TRBJ1-2; d_gene: -; v_gene: TRBV5-4; abundance: -
CDR3nt: TGTGCCACCAGTGCCGGACAGGATGGGAGCACAGATACGCAGTATTTT; CDR3aa: CATSAGQDGSTDTQYF; j_gene: TRBJ2-3; d_gene: TRBD1; v_gene: TRBV24-1; abundance: -
CDR3nt: TGTGCCAGCAGCTTATTCGGGGACATCCAAGAGACCCAGTACTTC; CDR3aa: CASSLFGDIQETQYF; j_gene: TRBJ2-5; d_gene: -; v_gene: TRBV7-9; abundance: -
CDR3nt: TGTGCCTCCACCCACAGGGGGGTTTCCCAAGAGACCCAGTACTTC; CDR3aa: CASTHRGVSQETQYF; j_gene: TRBJ2-5; d_gene: TRBD1; v_gene: TRBV24-1; abundance: -
CDR3nt: TGTGCCAGCAGGTATCGGACAGAGAACACTGAAGCTTTCTTT; CDR3aa: CASRYRTENTEAFF; j_gene: TRBJ1-1; d_gene: -; v_gene: TRBV2; abundance: once
CDR3nt: TGCGCCAGCAGCCAAGAGAGCACCATATATTTT; CDR3aa: CASSQESTIYF; j_gene: TRBJ1-3; d_gene: -; v_gene: TRBV4-1; abundance: -
CDR3nt: TGCGCCAGCAGCTTGGATCTTTTAGGCCCCACTGAAGCTTTCTTT; CDR3aa: CASSLDLLGPTEAFF; j_gene: TRBJ1-1; d_gene: -; v_gene: TRBV5-1; abundance: -
CDR3nt: TGTGCCAGCAGTGTACTTTATACTGAAGCTTTCTTT; CDR3aa: CASSVLYTEAFF; j_gene: TRBJ1-1; d_gene: -; v_gene: TRBV2; abundance: -
CDR3nt: TGCAGTGCTAGAGAGGCTGAAGCTTTCTTT; CDR3aa: CSAREAEAFF; j_gene: TRBJ1-1; d_gene: -; v_gene: TRBV20-1; abundance: -
CDR3nt: TGTGCCAGCAGATCTAGCGGGAGGAATTCCGAGCAGTACTTC; CDR3aa: CASRSSGRNSEQYF; j_gene: TRBJ2-7; d_gene: TRBD2; v_gene: TRBV27; abundance: -
CDR3nt: TGTGCCAGCAGTCCCCGGGGGGGAGGAGTTGAAAAACTGTTTTTT; CDR3aa: CASSPRGGGVEKLFF; j_gene: TRBJ1-4; d_gene: -; v_gene: TRBV2; abundance: once
CDR3nt: TGTGCCAGCAGCTCCCCAGGACGGAATTCACCCCTCCACTTT; CDR3aa: CASSSPGRNSPLHF; j_gene: TRBJ1-6; d_gene: -; v_gene: TRBV5-4; abundance: -
CDR3nt: TGTGCCATCCAGCAATCGAACTATGGCTACACCTTC; CDR3aa: CAIQQSNYGYTF; j_gene: TRBJ1-2; d_gene: -; v_gene: TRBV7-9; abundance: once
CDR3nt: TGTGCCAGCAGTTTACAGCGCTCTGGAAACACCATATATTTT; CDR3aa: CASSLQRSGNTIYF; j_gene: TRBJ1-3; d_gene: -; v_gene: TRBV27; abundance: -
CDR3nt: TGCAGCGTTGAAGTGCACTTTCCCTATGGCTACACCTTC; CDR3aa: CSVEVHFPYGYTF; j_gene: TRBJ1-2; d_gene: -; v_gene: TRBV29-1; abundance: -
CDR3nt: TGTGCCAGCAGCAGCGGACAGGGTAGGAATGAGCAGTTCTTC; CDR3aa: CASSSGQGRNEQFF; j_gene: TRBJ2-1; d_gene: TRBD1; v_gene: TRBV5-8; abundance: -
CDR3nt: TGTGCCAGCAGCCAAGGACTAGCGGGGGGCTACAATGAGCAGTTCTTC; CDR3aa: CASSQGLAGGYNEQFF; j_gene: TRBJ2-1; d_gene: TRBD2; v_gene: TRBV4-2; abundance: -
CDR3nt: TGTGCCAGTAGAATCGGGCCGTACTCCAGCTTC; CDR3aa: CASRIGPYSSF; j_gene: TRBJ1-2; d_gene: -; v_gene: TRBV19; abundance: -
CDR3nt: TGTGCCTGGAGTGAGTCGTACCCCATGGGGGGCTACACCTTC; CDR3aa: CAWSESYPMGGYTF; j_gene: TRBJ1-2; d_gene: -; v_gene: TRBV30; abundance: -
CDR3nt: TGTGCCAGCAGTTCATACGGGACTAGCGGGAGAGATGAGCAGTTCTTC; CDR3aa: CASSSYGTSGRDEQFF; j_gene: TRBJ2-1; d_gene: TRBD2; v_gene: TRBV7-6; abundance: -
CDR3nt: TGTGCCAGCAGCCCCCGACTAGCTCCCGGGGCCAACGTCCTGACTTTC; CDR3aa: CASSPRLAPGANVLTF; j_gene: TRBJ2-6; d_gene: TRBD2; v_gene: TRBV7-9; abundance: -
CDR3nt: TGTGCCAGCGTTTTGGGGGGCGGGAGCCCTGGAGATACGCAGTATTTT; CDR3aa: CASVLGGGSPGDTQYF; j_gene: TRBJ2-3; d_gene: -; v_gene: TRBV28; abundance: -
CDR3nt: TGCGCCACTTCTCCTAAATCCCCAGAGCGGGGGGACACTGAAGCTTTCTTT; CDR3aa: CATSPKSPERGDTEAFF; j_gene: TRBJ1-1; d_gene: -; v_gene: TRBV4-1; abundance: -
CDR3nt: TGTGCCTGGAGTGCATGGCTCCAAGAGACCCAGTACTTC; CDR3aa: CAWSAWLQETQYF; j_gene: TRBJ2-5; d_gene: -; v_gene: TRBV30; abundance: -
CDR3nt: TGTGCCAGCAGTTACACCCGGGGCTATTTGCGCTACGAGCAGTACTTC; CDR3aa: CASSYTRGYLRYEQYF; j_gene: TRBJ2-7; d_gene: -; v_gene: TRBV6-2/TRBV6-3; abundance: once
CDR3nt: TGCAGTGCCGCGTTCAATGAGCAGTTCTTC; CDR3aa: CSAAFNEQFF; j_gene: TRBJ2-1; d_gene: -; v_gene: TRBV20-1; abundance: -
CDR3nt: TGTGCCAGCAGTTACGACTACAGAGGCTATGGCTACACCTTC; CDR3aa: CASSYDYRGYGYTF; j_gene: TRBJ1-2; d_gene: -; v_gene: TRBV6-5; abundance: -
CDR3nt: TGCAGTGCTAGCGGGTATGGCTACACCTTC; CDR3aa: CSASGYGYTF; j_gene: TRBJ1-2; d_gene: -; v_gene: TRBV20-1; abundance: -
CDR3nt: TGTGCCACTACTTCTTTCTCCTACAATGAGCAGTTCTTC; CDR3aa: CATTSFSYNEQFF; j_gene: TRBJ2-1; d_gene: -; v_gene: TRBV6-5; abundance: -
CDR3nt: TGCAGTGCTAACGACTACTACGAGCAGTACTTC; CDR3aa: CSANDYYEQYF; j_gene: TRBJ2-7; d_gene: -; v_gene: TRBV20-1; abundance: -
CDR3nt: TGTGCCAGCAGCTCAGGGGTGCAAGAGACCCAGTACTTC; CDR3aa: CASSSGVQETQYF; j_gene: TRBJ2-5; d_gene: -; v_gene: TRBV5-4; abundance: -
CDR3nt: TGTGCCAGCAGCCAGGGCAGCAATCAGCCCCAGCATTTT; CDR3aa: CASSQGSNQPQHF; j_gene: TRBJ1-5; d_gene: -; v_gene: TRBV7-8; abundance: -
CDR3nt: TGTGCCAGCAGCTCTCAGGGGCCGAATCAGCCCCAGCATTTT; CDR3aa: CASSSQGPNQPQHF; j_gene: TRBJ1-5; d_gene: -; v_gene: TRBV5-6; abundance: -
CDR3nt: TGTGCCAGCGGGAGCGGGAGGACCTTCACAGATACGCAGTATTTT; CDR3aa: CASGSGRTFTDTQYF; j_gene: TRBJ2-3; d_gene: TRBD2; v_gene: TRBV28; abundance: -
CDR3nt: TGTGCCACCCGCAGGGGAGGGGGTGAGGAAAAACTGTTTTTT; CDR3aa: CATRRGGGEEKLFF; j_gene: TRBJ1-4; d_gene: -; v_gene: TRBV10-3; abundance: -
CDR3nt: TGCGCCAGCATGAAGACAGGAGACGTAACGTCTAGCACAGATACGCAGTATTTT; CDR3aa: CASMKTGDVTSSTDTQYF; j_gene: TRBJ2-3; d_gene: -; v_gene: TRBV5-1; abundance: -
CDR3nt: TGTGCCAGCGGACCGGACCGTTCTAATGAAAAACTGTTTTTT; CDR3aa: CASGPDRSNEKLFF; j_gene: TRBJ1-4; d_gene: -; v_gene: TRBV6-5; abundance: -
CDR3nt: TGTGCCAGCAGCTTAGGTGGGCTCGAGAGCACTGAAGCTTTCTTT; CDR3aa: CASSLGGLESTEAFF; j_gene: TRBJ1-1; d_gene: -; v_gene: TRBV7-3; abundance: once
CDR3nt: TGTGCCAGTAGTAGTGTAGCGGGAAGGCCTTACAATGAGCAGTTCTTC; CDR3aa: CASSSVAGRPYNEQFF; j_gene: TRBJ2-1; d_gene: TRBD2; v_gene: TRBV19; abundance: -